This entry is about one T cell receptor (beta chain). Its antigen is not identified. Cells designated naive CD8 were CD45RO-negative and were positively selected for CCR7, with terminally differentiated effector memory CD45RA+ cells excluded. The entry originates in a study of shared clonotypes between healthy human individuals. Across the whole study: A few men and a couple of women, aged 18 to 49, were donors. Broader study findings: Clonotypes that were shared across a handful of donors made up 4% to 6% of naive CD4 clonotypes.

Sequencing used immunoSEQ multiplex PCR; TCRdb keeps in-frame clones, though not all of them. The sample yields under 850,000 clones, 80% to 95% seen once. The CDR3 has 16 residues. V was trimmed by 0 bases and J by 7 bases, leaving 15 bases between them. Germline CDR1 and CDR2: SEHNR and FQNEAQ (reference sequence). The chain recombines TRBV7-9 with TRBJ2-2; weak D call: TRBD1 (7 bases). Input material: naive CD8+ T cells sorted from blood. The receptor's source is a man aged 30 to 45 in good health. The CDR3 region has the DNA TGTGCCAGCAGCTTAGCGCGGGAAGGGGGCCACGGGGAGCTGTTTTTT. Translating it yields CASSLAREGGHGELFF.